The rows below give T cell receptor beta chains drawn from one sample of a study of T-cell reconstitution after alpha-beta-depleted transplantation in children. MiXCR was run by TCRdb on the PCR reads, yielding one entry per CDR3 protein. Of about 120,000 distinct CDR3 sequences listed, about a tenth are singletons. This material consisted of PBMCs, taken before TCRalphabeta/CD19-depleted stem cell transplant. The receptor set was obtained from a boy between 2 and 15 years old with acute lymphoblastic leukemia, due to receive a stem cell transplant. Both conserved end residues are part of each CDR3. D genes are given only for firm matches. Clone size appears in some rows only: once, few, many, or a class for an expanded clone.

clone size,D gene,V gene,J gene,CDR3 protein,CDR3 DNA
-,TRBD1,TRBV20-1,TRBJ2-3,CSARPQGGTDTQYF,TGCAGTGCTAGACCCCAGGGGGGCACAGATACGCAGTATTTT
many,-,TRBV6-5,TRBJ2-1,CASSSPVWKGEQFF,TGTGCCAGCAGTTCCCCGGTATGGAAGGGGGAGCAGTTCTTC
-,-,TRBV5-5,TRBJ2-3,CASSFQTTDTQYF,TGTGCCAGCAGCTTCCAGACGACCGATACGCAGTATTTT
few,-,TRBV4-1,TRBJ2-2,CASSQDLTGESNTGELFF,TGCGCCAGCAGCCAAGATCTGACCGGGGAATCGAACACCGGGGAGCTGTTTTTT
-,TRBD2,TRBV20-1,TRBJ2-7,CSAGAGGSYEQYF,TGCAGTGCTGGAGCGGGGGGGAGCTACGAGCAGTACTTC
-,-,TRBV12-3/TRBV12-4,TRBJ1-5,CASSFAGSLDQPQHF,TGTGCCAGCAGCTTTGCCGGGAGCTTGGATCAGCCCCAGCATTTT
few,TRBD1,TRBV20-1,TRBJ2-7,CSARSPGQHPYEQYF,TGCAGTGCTAGATCCCCGGGACAGCACCCCTACGAGCAGTACTTC
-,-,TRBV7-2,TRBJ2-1,CASSLGPRGTPYNEQFF,TGTGCCAGCAGCTTAGGGCCCCGGGGTACCCCATACAATGAGCAGTTCTTC
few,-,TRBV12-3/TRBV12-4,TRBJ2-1,CASGGGGYNEQFF,TGTGCCAGCGGGGGCGGGGGCTACAATGAGCAGTTCTTC
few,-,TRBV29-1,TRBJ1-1,CSGQENTEAFF,TGCAGCGGGCAAGAGAACACTGAAGCTTTCTTT
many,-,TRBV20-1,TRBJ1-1,CSAPRSLTYRAFF,TGCAGTGCTCCGAGGAGCCTCACATATAGAGCTTTCTTT
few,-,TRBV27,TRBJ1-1,CATKGQGNTEAFF,TGTGCCACCAAGGGACAAGGGAACACTGAAGCTTTCTTT
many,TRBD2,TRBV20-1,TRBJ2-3,CSARYAGGDTQYF,TGCAGTGCTAGATATGCGGGAGGCGATACGCAGTATTTT
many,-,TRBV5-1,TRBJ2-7,CASSSGTRGYEQYF,TGCGCCAGCAGTTCCGGGACACGGGGCTACGAGCAGTACTTC
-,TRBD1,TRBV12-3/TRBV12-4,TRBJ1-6,CASSDRGGSPLHF,TGTGCCAGCAGCGACAGGGGGGGGTCACCCCTCCACTTT
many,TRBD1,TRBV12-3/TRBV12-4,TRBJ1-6,CASSPMTGGWGNSPLHF,TGTGCCAGCAGTCCTATGACAGGGGGCTGGGGAAATTCACCCCTCCACTTT
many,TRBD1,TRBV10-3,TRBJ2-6,CAIRVSGTGDSGANVLTF,TGTGCCATCAGGGTCTCCGGGACAGGGGACTCTGGGGCCAACGTCCTGACTTTC
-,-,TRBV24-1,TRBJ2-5,CATSADGNQETQYF,TGTGCCACCAGTGCGGACGGGAACCAAGAGACCCAGTACTTC
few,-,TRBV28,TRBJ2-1,CASSLWGQDNEQFF,TGTGCCAGCAGTTTATGGGGACAAGACAATGAGCAGTTCTTC
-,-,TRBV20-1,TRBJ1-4,CSASGTPATNEKLFF,TGCAGTGCCAGTGGGACTCCCGCAACTAATGAAAAACTGTTTTTT
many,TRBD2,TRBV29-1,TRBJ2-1,CSVDRRGFRSSGRLTDEQFF,TGCAGCGTTGACCGAAGGGGGTTTAGGTCTAGCGGGAGATTAACCGATGAGCAGTTCTTC
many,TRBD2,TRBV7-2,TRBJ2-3,CASSFPGLAGGKDTQYF,TGTGCCAGCAGCTTCCCCGGACTAGCGGGAGGTAAAGATACGCAGTATTTT
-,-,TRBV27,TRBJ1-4,CASSPTTSNEKLFF,TGTGCCAGCAGTCCGACAACTTCCAATGAAAAACTGTTTTTT
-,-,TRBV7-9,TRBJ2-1,CASSLGVRLNEQFF,TGTGCCAGCAGCTTAGGAGTTAGGTTGAATGAGCAGTTCTTC
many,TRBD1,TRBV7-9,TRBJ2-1,CASSAPHPGQGVITFF,TGTGCCAGCAGCGCCCCCCACCCGGGACAGGGGGTTATTACATTCTTC
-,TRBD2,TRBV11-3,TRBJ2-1,CASSPGLAPNEQFF,TGTGCCAGCAGCCCCGGACTAGCCCCCAATGAGCAGTTCTTC
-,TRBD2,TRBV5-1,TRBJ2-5,CASSQQASGGGTETQYF,TGCGCCAGCAGCCAGCAAGCTAGCGGAGGAGGGACGGAGACCCAGTACTTC
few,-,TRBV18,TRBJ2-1,CASSPYRGDSSYNEQFF,TGTGCCAGCTCACCGTATAGGGGGGACAGCTCCTACAATGAGCAGTTCTTC
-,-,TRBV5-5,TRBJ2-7,CASSLRSEQYF,TGTGCCAGCAGCTTGAGAAGCGAGCAGTACTTC
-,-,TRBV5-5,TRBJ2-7,CASSGQGLSYEQYF,TGTGCCAGCAGCGGGCAGGGACTCTCCTACGAGCAGTACTTC
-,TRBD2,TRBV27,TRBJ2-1,CASSLEGLASYNEQFF,TGTGCCAGCAGTTTGGAGGGACTAGCTTCCTACAATGAGCAGTTCTTC
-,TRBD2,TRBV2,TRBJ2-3,CASSEAEGLAGSDTQYF,TGTGCCAGCAGTGAAGCGGAAGGTCTAGCGGGATCAGATACGCAGTATTTT
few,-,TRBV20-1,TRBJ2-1,CSARDLASSSYNEQFF,TGCAGTGCTAGAGACCTAGCGTCTAGCTCCTACAATGAGCAGTTCTTC
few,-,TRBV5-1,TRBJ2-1,CASSLDYGMVQFF,TGCGCCAGCAGCTTGGATTACGGGATGGTTCAGTTCTTC
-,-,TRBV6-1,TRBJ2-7,CAAGQLRYEQYF,TGTGCGGCGGGACAGCTTCGATACGAGCAGTACTTC